This TCR beta chain appears in the sequencing data of a study of T cells after posttransplantation cyclophosphamide. This CDR3 is built from 15 residues. Trimming cost V 0 bases and J 3 bases; bases outside gene matches: 4. Germline lookup yields CDR1 SGHRS and CDR2 YFSETQ. Whole-study findings and limits: Donor CD8+ memory clones often dominated recipient blood repertoires at later times. Skin or GI-infiltrating T cells shared few TRB sequences with blood.

Some clones are missing from TCRdb's copy, which holds only in-frame ones; the method was immunoSEQ multiplex PCR. The sample consists of some 45,000 clones, less than 95% of them appearing once. Treatment was busulfan-fludarabine conditioning, a marrow graft, and cyclophosphamide on days +3 and +4. As regards this clone: Antigen unknown.

Sequenced here: PBMCs, sampled around 58 days after allogeneic stem cell transplant with posttransplant cyclophosphamide. This chain joins TRBV5-1 and TRBJ2-3; TRBD2 matches at 7 bases. This clonotype originated in a male patient aged 60-70 years who received an allogeneic stem cell transplant from a related donor and was CMV-positive. Some T cells may arise from the graft donor. CDR3 nucleotide sequence: TGCGCCAGCAGCTTGGCGGGGGGTTATACAGATACGCAGTATTTT. It translates to CASSLAGGYTDTQYF.